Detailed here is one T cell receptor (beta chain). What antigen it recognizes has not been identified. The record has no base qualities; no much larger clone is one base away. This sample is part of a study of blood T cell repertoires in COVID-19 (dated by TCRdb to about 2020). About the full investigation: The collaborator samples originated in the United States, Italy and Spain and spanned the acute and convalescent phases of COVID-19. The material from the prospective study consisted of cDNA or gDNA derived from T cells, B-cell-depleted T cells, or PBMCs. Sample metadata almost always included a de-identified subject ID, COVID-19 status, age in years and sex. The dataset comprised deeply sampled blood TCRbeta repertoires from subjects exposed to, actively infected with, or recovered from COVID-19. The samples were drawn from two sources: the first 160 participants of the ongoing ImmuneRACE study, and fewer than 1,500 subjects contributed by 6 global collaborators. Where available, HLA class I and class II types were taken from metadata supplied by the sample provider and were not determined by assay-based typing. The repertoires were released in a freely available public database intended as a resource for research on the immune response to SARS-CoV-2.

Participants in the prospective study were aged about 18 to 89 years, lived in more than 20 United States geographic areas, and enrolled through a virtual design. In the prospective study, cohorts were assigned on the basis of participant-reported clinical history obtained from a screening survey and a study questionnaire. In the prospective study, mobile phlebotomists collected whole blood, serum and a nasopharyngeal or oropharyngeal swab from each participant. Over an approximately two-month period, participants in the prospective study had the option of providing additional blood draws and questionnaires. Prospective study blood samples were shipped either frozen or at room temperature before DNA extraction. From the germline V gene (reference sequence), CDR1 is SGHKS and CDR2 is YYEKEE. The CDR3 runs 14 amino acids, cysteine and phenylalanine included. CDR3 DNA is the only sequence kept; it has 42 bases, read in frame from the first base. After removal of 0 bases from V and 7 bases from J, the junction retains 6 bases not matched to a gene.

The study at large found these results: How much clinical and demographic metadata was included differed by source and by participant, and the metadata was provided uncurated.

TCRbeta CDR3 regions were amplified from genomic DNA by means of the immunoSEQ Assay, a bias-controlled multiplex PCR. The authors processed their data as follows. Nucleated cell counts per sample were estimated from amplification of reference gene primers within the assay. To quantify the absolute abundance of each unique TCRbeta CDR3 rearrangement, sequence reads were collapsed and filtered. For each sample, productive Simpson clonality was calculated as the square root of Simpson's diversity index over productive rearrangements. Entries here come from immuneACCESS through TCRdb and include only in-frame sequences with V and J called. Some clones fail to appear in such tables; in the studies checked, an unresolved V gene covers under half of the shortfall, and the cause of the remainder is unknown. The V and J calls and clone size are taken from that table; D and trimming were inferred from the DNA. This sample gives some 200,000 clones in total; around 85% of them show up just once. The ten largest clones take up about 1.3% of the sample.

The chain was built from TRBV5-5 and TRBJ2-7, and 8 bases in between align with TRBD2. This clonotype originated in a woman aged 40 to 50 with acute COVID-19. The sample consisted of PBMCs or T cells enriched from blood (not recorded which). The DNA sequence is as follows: TGTGCCAGCAGCTTGGGGATAGCGGGACGGGAGCAGTACTTC. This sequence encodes CASSLGIAGREQYF.